The 31 T cell receptor beta chains reported below all come from one sample, sequenced in a study of response to subunit inactivated influenza vaccine. Via MiXCR, TCRdb re-called the RT-PCR reads, giving one row per CDR3 protein. The table shows about 500,000 distinct CDR3 sequences, with about 15% occurring only once. The sample consisted of CD4+ T cells sorted from PBMCs, taken around 2 years after vaccination. These receptors were taken from a man aged 50 to 69 who received an inactivated influenza vaccine.

The chain joins TRBV7-9 to TRBJ2-3; D gene unclear. CDR1 and CDR2 from the germline V gene are SEHNR and FQNEAQ (reference sequence). There are 14 residues in the CDR3. V gave up 2 bases and J gave up 1 base, with 7 bases separating them. The CDR3: CASSLLPGTDTQYF. The DNA of the CDR3 is TGTGCCAGCAGCTTATTGCCAGGCACAGATACGCAGTATTTT.

Only a few counts were recorded for this clonotype. The chain carries TRBV6-2 or TRBV6-3 and TRBJ1-1; possibly TRBD1 for D (5 bases). This CDR3 comprises 14 residues. The V end was cut by 10 bases, the J end by 1 base, with 16 bases between. From germline, CDR1 is MNHEY and CDR2 SVGEGT. CDR3 protein: CATKAAGQNTEAFF. CDR3 in DNA: TGTGCCACCAAGGCGGCAGGACAGAACACTGAAGCTTTCTTT.

This chain uses TRBV12-3 or TRBV12-4 with TRBJ2-3, with 11 bases lining up with TRBD1. This CDR3 is built from 16 residues. J gave up 8 bases and V 9 bases, and 16 bases lay outside the gene matches. The CDR3 loop reads CASSPFAGTGGGTQYF. CDR3 DNA sequence: TGTGCCAGTTCCCCTTTTGCCGGGACAGGGGGAGGTACGCAGTATTTT.

This clonotype has a count of ten or more. The CDR3 nucleotides are TGTGCCATCAGTGAGGGACTAGCGGGTGACAATGAGCAGTTCTTC. It translates to CAISEGLAGDNEQFF. J is TRBJ2-1 and V is TRBV10-3; 11 positions agree with TRBD2. V dropped 2 bases and J dropped 5; count of bases not matched to a gene: 2. CDR1 is ENHRY, CDR2 SYGVKD, per germline. This CDR3 spans 15 amino acids.

In this sample, this clonotype turned up once. J is TRBJ2-7 and V is TRBV20-1; 13 nucleotides align to TRBD2. The CDR3 is made up of 16 amino acids. V lost 5 bases and J lost 6; bases outside the gene matches: 13. Looked up from germline, CDR1 is DFQATT and CDR2 is SNEGSKA (reference sequence). This CDR3 reads CSAERTSGRGGREQYF. The CDR3, as DNA: TGCAGTGCTGAGAGGACTAGCGGGAGAGGAGGGCGCGAGCAGTACTTC.

The V call is TRBV7-2, the J call TRBJ2-2; no clear D gene. The ends were cut back, 7 bases at V and 2 bases at J, with 11 bases in the middle. Germline V lookup: CDR1 SGHTA, CDR2 FQGNSA. This CDR3 is built from 14 residues. CDR3 DNA sequence: TGTGCCAGCATCTTGCTTGCAAACACCGGGGAGCTGTTTTTT. Residues: CASILLANTGELFF.

This chain connects TRBV29-1 to TRBJ2-7; no definite D call. V was clipped by 4 bases and J by 0 bases, with 10 bases between them. This CDR3 contains 13 residues. The germline V gene has CDR1 SQVTM and CDR2 ANQGSEA. In DNA, the CDR3 is TGCAGCGTTGTGAAGAGGTTCTCCTACGAGCAGTACTTC. This sequence encodes CSVVKRFSYEQYF.

The count of this clonotype is one. The V gene is TRBV27, the J gene TRBJ2-3, with D unresolved. V was pared by 0 bases and J by 4 bases, with 8 bases between. The CDR3 totals 14 residues. The V gene's germline CDR1 is MNHEY and CDR2 SMNVEV (reference sequence). CDR3 nucleotides: TGTGCCAGCAGTTTATCCGAGGCAGCAGATACGCAGTATTTT. Its protein is CASSLSEAADTQYF.

This clonotype was seen at least ten times. The V and J genes are TRBV5-1 and TRBJ1-1; no reliable D call. The length of the CDR3 is 13 residues. The V end lost 4 bases, the J end lost 1 base, and 8 bases lay between the germline ends. From germline, CDR1 is SGHRS and CDR2 YFSETQ. CDR3 sequence (DNA): TGCGCCAGCAGCCGAGATCAGAACACTGAAGCTTTCTTT. Protein: CASSRDQNTEAFF.

Many counts were recorded for this clonotype. This rearrangement joins TRBV20-1 to TRBJ2-7, with D perhaps TRBD1 (5 bases). CDR1 is DFQATT and CDR2 is SNEGSKA in the germline V gene (reference sequence). CDR3 size: 11 residues. V gave up 4 bases and J gave up 9 bases, with 13 bases separating them. DNA of the CDR3: TGCAGTGCTATAGACAGCAGAAGGCAGTACTTC. It codes for CSAIDSRRQYF.

This clonotype was picked up a small number of times. V and J are TRBV7-2 and TRBJ2-3; TRBD2 matches 8 bases. J lost 2 bases, V lost 8 bases, and 9 bases had no gene match. CDR1 and CDR2 (germline): SGHTA, FQGNSA. The CDR3 consists of 15 residues. The CDR3 spells CASSRAGAPTDTQYF. CDR3 coding DNA: TGTGCCAGCTCTCGAGCGGGGGCTCCCACAGATACGCAGTATTTT.

This rearrangement joins TRBV7-2 to TRBJ2-1; 7 bases fit TRBD2. V dropped 5 bases and J dropped 4; count of bases not matched to a gene: 11. The CDR3 is made up of 16 amino acids. CDR1 SGHTA and CDR2 FQGNSA come from the germline V gene. The CDR3: CASSPSSGGGYNEQFF. The CDR3 DNA reads TGTGCCAGCAGCCCGAGCTCGGGCGGGGGTTACAATGAGCAGTTCTTC.

Only a few counts were recorded for this clonotype. The V call is TRBV7-8, the J call TRBJ2-5; D remains unclear. V was pared by 5 bases and J by 5 bases, with 12 bases between. CDR3 length equals 13 residues. CDR1 and CDR2 (germline): SGHVS, FQNEAQ. For the CDR3, the DNA is TGTGCCAGCAGCCGTCCGTACGGGGAGACCCAGTACTTC. The encoded protein is CASSRPYGETQYF.

The chain has TRBV10-3 and TRBJ1-2; 7 nucleotides agree with TRBD1. CDR3 size: 12 residues. Unmatched junction bases numbered 4, after V lost 6 bases and J lost 6 bases. The germline V gene encodes CDR1 ENHRY and CDR2 SYGVKD. CDR3 region: CAISNTGDGYTF. The DNA for the CDR3 is TGTGCCATCAGCAACACAGGGGATGGCTACACCTTC.

This clonotype was seen a handful of times. The chain couples TRBV10-2 to TRBJ2-3; D not certain. V was cut by 3 bases and J by 0 bases, with 4 bases left in between. The CDR3 loop spans 13 amino acids. Per the germline V gene, CDR1 is WSHSY and CDR2 is SAAADI. This chain's CDR3 is CASSDMSTDTQYF. The CDR3 bases are TGCGCCAGCAGTGATATGAGCACAGATACGCAGTATTTT.

This clonotype appeared a few times. The chain combines TRBV30 with TRBJ2-7; D perhaps matches TRBD1 (5 bases). Germline V gene lookup returns CDR1 GTSNPN and CDR2 SVGIG (reference sequence). Between the trimmed V and J ends, which lost 0 bases and 4 bases, there was a span of 13 bases. The CDR3 is 14 amino acids. The DNA for the CDR3 is TGTGCCTGGAGTGTATCTAGGGGTCGTTACGAGCAGTACTTC. Protein product: CAWSVSRGRYEQYF.

A few counts support this clonotype. The chain recombines TRBV5-1 with TRBJ2-3; weak D call: TRBD2 (6 bases). Trimming took off 6 bases at V and 2 bases at J, with 16 bases between the two ends. Germline V gene sequence: CDR1 SGHRS, CDR2 YFSETQ. The CDR3 is 15 residues long. The CDR3 DNA is TGCGCCAGCACCAACGGTCGGGGGTACACAGATACGCAGTATTTT. Its translation: CASTNGRGYTDTQYF.

This clonotype occurred a few times. The rearrangement uses TRBV20-1 and TRBJ2-7; 8 bases agree with TRBD1. The CDR3 covers 13 residues. The germline CDR1 and CDR2 sequences are DFQATT and SNEGSKA (reference sequence). V gave up 4 bases and J gave up 1 base; unmatched junction bases: 3. CDR3 nucleotide sequence: TGCAGTGCTAAAACAGGGGGTTCCTACGAGCAGTACTTC. It translates to CSAKTGGSYEQYF.

This clonotype was counted many times. The CDR3 DNA reads TGTGCCAGCAGCTTAGCGCTGTTAACCTCCTACAATGAGCAGTTCTTC. Protein: CASSLALLTSYNEQFF. J is TRBJ2-1 and V is TRBV7-8; D is uncertain. V was pared by 0 bases and J by 0 bases, with 9 bases between. The CDR3 runs to 16 residues. The germline V gene has CDR1 SGHVS and CDR2 FQNEAQ.

The sample holds a few counts of this clonotype. The gene calls are TRBV4-1 and TRBJ2-1, with a weak D call TRBD2 (6 bases). Per germline, CDR1 MGHRA and CDR2 YSYEKL. V was pared by 2 bases and J by 4 bases, with 15 bases between. This CDR3 contains 16 residues. CDR3 nucleotides: TGCGCCAGCAGCCAAAGAGTCGGACTACCTTACAATGAGCAGTTCTTC. It yields the protein CASSQRVGLPYNEQFF.

J is TRBJ2-6 and V is TRBV20-1; D is tentatively TRBD1 or TRBD2 (5 bases each). The CDR3 loop spans 14 amino acids. Trimming shortened V by 3 bases and J by 4 bases, and 10 bases separated the two germline ends. CDR1 DFQATT and CDR2 SNEGSKA come from the germline V gene (reference sequence). The CDR3 loop reads CSARPGAGANVLTF. The CDR3 DNA reads as TGCAGTGCTAGGCCCGGGGCAGGGGCCAACGTCCTGACTTTC.

This clonotype was seen only a few times. This chain uses TRBV3-1 with TRBJ1-4; 7 bases line up with TRBD1. This CDR3 has 13 residues. Looked up from germline, CDR1 is LGHDT and CDR2 is YNNKEL (reference sequence). The V and J ends lost 2 bases and 7 bases, in that order; junction bases with no gene match: 1. CDR3 coding DNA: TGTGCCAGCAGCCAAAACAGGGGTGAAAAACTGTTTTTT. Its translation: CASSQNRGEKLFF.

The CDR3 reads CASSPQSEQDTQYF. Here the CDR3 DNA reads TGTGCCAGCAGTCCCCAAAGCGAGCAAGATACGCAGTATTTT. The J gene is TRBJ2-3, the V gene TRBV12-3 or TRBV12-4, with no clear D. This CDR3 is built from 14 residues. Trimming removed 5 bases at V and 5 bases at J, with 14 bases between.

The chain uses TRBV12-3 or TRBV12-4 and TRBJ2-5; D might be TRBD1 or TRBD2, each matching 5 bases. CDR3 size: 12 residues. V lost 4 bases to trimming and J lost 5 bases, with 8 bases between them. The CDR3 coding sequence is TGTGCCAGCAGTTGGGGCGGGGAGACCCAGTACTTC. It yields the protein CASSWGGETQYF.

This clonotype was picked up a small number of times. The chain employs TRBV3-1 and TRBJ2-5; weak D call: TRBD1 (6 bases). The V and J ends lost 0 bases and 10 bases respectively, with 15 bases between them. CDR1 is LGHDT, CDR2 YNNKEL, per germline (reference sequence). This CDR3 comprises 14 residues. CDR3 DNA sequence: TGTGCCAGCAGCCAAGATCACTGGACAGTCAACCAGTACTTC. Translation gives CASSQDHWTVNQYF.

This clonotype was recorded at least ten times. This chain uses TRBV4-3 with TRBJ2-1; 9 nucleotides align to TRBD1. Germline loops: CDR1 LGHNA, CDR2 YSLEER. The CDR3 runs 17 residues. J was trimmed by 5 bases and V by 1 base; bases with no gene match: 9. CDR3 DNA sequence: TGCGCCAGCAGCCAAGGCCTGTCAGGGACAGGGAACAATGAGCAGTTCTTC. This encodes CASSQGLSGTGNNEQFF.

The sample holds a few counts of this clonotype. The V gene is TRBV7-2, the J gene TRBJ2-7; TRBD1 aligns across 10 bases. Germline V gene data show CDR1 as SGHTA and CDR2 as FQGNSA. The CDR3 runs to 15 residues. Trimming at V came to 3 bases and at J to 5 bases, leaving 7 bases not matched to a gene. CDR3: CASSFWTGGGNEQYF. CDR3 sequence (DNA): TGTGCCAGCAGCTTCTGGACAGGGGGGGGTAACGAGCAGTACTTC.

Concerning this clonotype: At one of its ends the junction is not consistent with the germline gene, which may arise from a read error. The chain joins TRBV3-1 to TRBJ1-2; D unresolved. The V gene's germline CDR1 is LGHDT and CDR2 YNNKEL (reference sequence). This CDR3 region has 15 residues. The CDR3 DNA follows: TGTGCCGGCAGCCAAGTTTCTAAGGCAGAGGATGGCTACACCTTC. As protein: CAGSQVSKAEDGYTF. Filled out from reference TRBV3-1 and TRBJ1-2, the complete variable domain reads DTAVSQTPKYLVTQMGNDKSIKCEQNLGHDTMYWYKQDSKKFLKIMFSYNNKELIINETVPNRFSPKSPDKAHLNLHINSLELGDSAVYFCAGSQVSKAEDGYTFGSGTRLTVV.

V is TRBV24-1 and J is TRBJ2-1; maybe TRBD2 (7 bases). This CDR3 has 15 residues. V was clipped by 0 bases and J by 7 bases, with 12 bases between them. Germline V gene data show CDR1 as KGHDR and CDR2 as SFDVKD. The CDR3 spells CATSDLHAGANEQFF. CDR3 sequence (DNA): TGTGCCACCAGTGATTTGCACGCGGGGGCAAATGAGCAGTTCTTC.

This chain connects TRBV20-1 to TRBJ1-2; no clear D. CDR1 DFQATT and CDR2 SNEGSKA come from the germline V gene (reference sequence). This CDR3 contains 14 residues. V was pared by 3 bases and J by 7 bases, with 18 bases between. DNA of the CDR3: TGCAGTGCTAGGTCCCAAGGGTTTTCAGTTGGCTACACCTTC. Translating gives CSARSQGFSVGYTF.

The chain joins TRBV4-2 to TRBJ2-7; D remains ambiguous. This CDR3 comprises 14 residues. CDR1 is LGHNA and CDR2 is YNFKEQ in the germline V gene. Deletions cut 0 bases from V and 3 bases from J, with 9 bases between. The CDR3 DNA sequence: TGTGCCAGCAGCCAAGATCGGATAGACTACGAGCAGTACTTC. Translating it yields CASSQDRIDYEQYF.